The T cell receptor beta chain described here comes from a study of T cell responses to AZD1222 COVID-19 vaccine. Germline CDR1 is LGHNA and CDR2 is YSLEER. V dropped 6 bases and J dropped 0 bases, with 17 bases sitting between them. The CDR3 length is 17 residues. As concerns this clone: The antigen is undetermined.

Method: immunoSEQ multiplex PCR; TCRdb's copy keeps in-frame clones and lacks some. The repertoire holds over 100,000 clones, with around 90% as singletons. Points from the study as a whole: Receipt of two AZD1222 doses was followed by a rise in Spike-specific TCR breadth and depth. At baseline, just five to seven AZD1222 recipients tested seropositive. Distributed over spike, vaccine-associated CD4 TCRs predominated at 160-218 and 743-854. Most donors were white British, females outnumbered males, and clonal diversity was possibly underestimated.

This TCR came from an adult in good health. V is TRBV4-3 and J is TRBJ2-2, with D possibly matching TRBD1 (5 bases). The sample in question was peripheral blood, obtained on day 0 of MenACWY control vaccination. CDR3 amino acids: CASSLFVGAANTGELFF. CDR3 coding DNA: TGCGCCAGCAGTCTTTTCGTAGGGGCAGCGAACACCGGGGAGCTGTTTTTT.